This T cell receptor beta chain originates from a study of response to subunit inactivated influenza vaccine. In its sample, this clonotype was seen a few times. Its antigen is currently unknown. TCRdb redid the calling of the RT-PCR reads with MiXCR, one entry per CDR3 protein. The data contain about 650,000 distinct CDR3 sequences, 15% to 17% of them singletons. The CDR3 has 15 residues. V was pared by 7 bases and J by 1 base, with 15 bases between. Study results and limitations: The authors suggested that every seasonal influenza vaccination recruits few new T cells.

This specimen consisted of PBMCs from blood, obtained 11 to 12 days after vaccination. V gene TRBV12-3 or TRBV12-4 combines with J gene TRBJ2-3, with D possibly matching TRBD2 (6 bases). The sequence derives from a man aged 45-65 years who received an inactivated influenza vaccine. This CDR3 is CASTLDGTGTDTQYF. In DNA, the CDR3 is TGTGCCAGCACCTTGGACGGGACTGGCACAGATACGCAGTATTTT.